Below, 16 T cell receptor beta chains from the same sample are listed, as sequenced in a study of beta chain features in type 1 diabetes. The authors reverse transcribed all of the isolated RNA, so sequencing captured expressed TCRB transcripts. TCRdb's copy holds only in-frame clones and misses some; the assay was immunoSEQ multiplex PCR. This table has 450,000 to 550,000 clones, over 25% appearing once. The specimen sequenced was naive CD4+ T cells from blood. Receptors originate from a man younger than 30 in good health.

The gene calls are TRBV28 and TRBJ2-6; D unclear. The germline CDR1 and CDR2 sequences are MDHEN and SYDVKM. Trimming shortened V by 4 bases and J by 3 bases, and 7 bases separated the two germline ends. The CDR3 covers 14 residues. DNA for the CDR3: TGTGCCAGCAGTTCCCGGAGTGGGGCCAACGTCCTGACTTTC. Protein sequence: CASSSRSGANVLTF.

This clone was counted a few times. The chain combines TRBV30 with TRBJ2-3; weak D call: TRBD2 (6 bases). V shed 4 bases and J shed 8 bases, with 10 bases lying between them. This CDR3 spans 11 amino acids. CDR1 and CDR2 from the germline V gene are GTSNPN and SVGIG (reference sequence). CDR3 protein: CAWTRGSTQYF. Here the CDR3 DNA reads TGTGCCTGGACTCGGGGGAGTACGCAGTATTTT. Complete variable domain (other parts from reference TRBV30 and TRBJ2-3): SQTIHQWPATLVQPVGSPLSLECTVEGTSNPNLYWYRQAAGRGLQLLFYSVGIGQISSEVPQNLSASRPQDRQFILSSKKLLLSDSGFYLCAWTRGSTQYFGPGTRLTVL.

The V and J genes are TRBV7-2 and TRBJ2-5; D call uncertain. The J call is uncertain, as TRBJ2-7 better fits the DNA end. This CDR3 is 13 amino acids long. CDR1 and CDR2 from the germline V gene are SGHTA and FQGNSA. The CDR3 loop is CASSPLPGYEQYF. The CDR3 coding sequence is TGTGCCAGCAGCCCCCTCCCGGGCTACGAGCAGTACTTC.

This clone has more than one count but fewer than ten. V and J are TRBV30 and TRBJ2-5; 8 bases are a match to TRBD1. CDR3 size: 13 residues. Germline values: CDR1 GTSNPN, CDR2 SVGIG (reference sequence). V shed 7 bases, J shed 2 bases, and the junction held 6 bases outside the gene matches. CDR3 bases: TGTGCCTACAGGGACAGGTGGCAAGAGACCCAGTACTTC. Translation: CAYRDRWQETQYF. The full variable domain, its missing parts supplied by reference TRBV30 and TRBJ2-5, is SQTIHQWPATLVQPVGSPLSLECTVEGTSNPNLYWYRQAAGRGLQLLFYSVGIGQISSEVPQNLSASRPQDRQFILSSKKLLLSDSGFYLCAYRDRWQETQYFGPGTRLLVL.

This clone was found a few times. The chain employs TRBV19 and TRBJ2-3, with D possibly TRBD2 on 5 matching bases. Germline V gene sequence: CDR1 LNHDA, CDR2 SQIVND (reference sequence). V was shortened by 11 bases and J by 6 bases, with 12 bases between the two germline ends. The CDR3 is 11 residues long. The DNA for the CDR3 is TGTGCCCGGACGGGATCGGATACGCAGTATTTT. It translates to CARTGSDTQYF.

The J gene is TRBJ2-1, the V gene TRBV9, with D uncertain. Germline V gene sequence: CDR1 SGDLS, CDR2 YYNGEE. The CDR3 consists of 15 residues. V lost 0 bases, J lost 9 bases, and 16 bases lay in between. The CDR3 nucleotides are TGTGCCAGCAGCGTAGAGGGTAAGGGATACGGTGAGCAGTTCTTC. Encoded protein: CASSVEGKGYGEQFF.

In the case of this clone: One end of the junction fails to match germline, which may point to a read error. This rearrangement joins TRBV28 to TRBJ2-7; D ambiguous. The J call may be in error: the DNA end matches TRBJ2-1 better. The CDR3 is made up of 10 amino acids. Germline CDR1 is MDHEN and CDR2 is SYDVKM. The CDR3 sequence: CACSRHEQFF. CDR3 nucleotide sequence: TGTGCCTGCAGTCGGCATGAGCAGTTCTTC.

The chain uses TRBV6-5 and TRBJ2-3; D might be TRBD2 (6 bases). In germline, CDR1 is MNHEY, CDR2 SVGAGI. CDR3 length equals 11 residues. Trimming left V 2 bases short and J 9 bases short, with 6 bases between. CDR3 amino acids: CASSYGGTQYF. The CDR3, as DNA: TGTGCCAGCAGTTACGGAGGGACGCAGTATTTT.

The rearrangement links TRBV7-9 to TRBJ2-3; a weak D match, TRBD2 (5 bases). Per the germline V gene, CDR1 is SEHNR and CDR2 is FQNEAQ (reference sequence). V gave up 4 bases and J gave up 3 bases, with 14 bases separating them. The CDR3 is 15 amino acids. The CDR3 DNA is TGTGCCAGCAGCTCTGACGGGAAGGATACAGATACGCAGTATTTT. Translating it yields CASSSDGKDTDTQYF.

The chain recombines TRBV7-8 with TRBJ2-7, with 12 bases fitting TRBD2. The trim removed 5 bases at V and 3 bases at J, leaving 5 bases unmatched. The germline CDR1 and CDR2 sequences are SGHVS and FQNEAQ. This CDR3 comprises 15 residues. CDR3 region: CASSRGTSGFYEQYF. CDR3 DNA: TGTGCCAGCAGCCGCGGGACTAGCGGGTTCTACGAGCAGTACTTC.

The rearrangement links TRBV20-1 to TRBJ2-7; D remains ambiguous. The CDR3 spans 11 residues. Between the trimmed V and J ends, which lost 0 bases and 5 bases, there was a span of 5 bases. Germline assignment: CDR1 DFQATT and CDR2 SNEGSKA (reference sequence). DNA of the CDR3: TGCAGTGCTAGAGATCCGGACGAGCAGTACTTC. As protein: CSARDPDEQYF.

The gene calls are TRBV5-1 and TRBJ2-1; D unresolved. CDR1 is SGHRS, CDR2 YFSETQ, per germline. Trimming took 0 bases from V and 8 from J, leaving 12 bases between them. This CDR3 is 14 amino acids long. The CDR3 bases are TGCGCCAGCAGCTTGGGGTATACGGTCGATGAGCAGTTCTTC. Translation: CASSLGYTVDEQFF.

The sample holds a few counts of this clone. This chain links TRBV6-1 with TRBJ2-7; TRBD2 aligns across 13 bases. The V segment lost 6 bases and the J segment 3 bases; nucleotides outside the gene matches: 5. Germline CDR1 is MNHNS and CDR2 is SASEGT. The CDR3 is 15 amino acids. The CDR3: CASSRLAGGFYEQYF. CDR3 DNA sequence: TGTGCCAGCAGCCGACTAGCGGGAGGATTCTACGAGCAGTACTTC.

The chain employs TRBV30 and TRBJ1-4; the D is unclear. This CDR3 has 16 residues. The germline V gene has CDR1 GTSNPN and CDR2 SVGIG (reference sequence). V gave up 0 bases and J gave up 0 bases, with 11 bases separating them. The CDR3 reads CAWSVRTATTNEKLFF. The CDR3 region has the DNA TGTGCCTGGAGTGTACGGACGGCAACAACTAATGAAAAACTGTTTTTT.

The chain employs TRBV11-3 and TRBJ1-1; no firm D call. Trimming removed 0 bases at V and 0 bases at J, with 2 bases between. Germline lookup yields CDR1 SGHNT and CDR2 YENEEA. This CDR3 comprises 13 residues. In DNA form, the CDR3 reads TGTGCCAGCAGCTTAGAGGTGAACACTGAAGCTTTCTTT. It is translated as CASSLEVNTEAFF.

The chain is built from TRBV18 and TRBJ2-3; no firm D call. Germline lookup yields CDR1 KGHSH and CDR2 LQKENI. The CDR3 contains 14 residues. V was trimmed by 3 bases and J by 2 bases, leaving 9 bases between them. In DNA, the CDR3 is TGTGCCAGCTCACCCCAGACTTCCACAGATACGCAGTATTTT. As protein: CASSPQTSTDTQYF.